This TCR beta chain was found in a study of cytomegalovirus exposure and HLA in healthy donors. Study observations and caveats: A later analysis showed that HLA-associated TCR beta chains had undergone more clonal expansion than equally common others.

As concerns this clone: As yet, its antigen is unknown.

CDR3 length equals 15 residues. Trimming cost V 2 bases and J 0 bases, with 10 bases left between them. Germline lookup yields CDR1 SGHDT and CDR2 YYEEEE. The PCR employed 60 Vbeta primers together with 13 Jbeta primers. Profiled with immunoSEQ multiplex PCR; TCRdb holds only in-frame clones, not every one. The sample includes about 150,000 clones, about 88% seen only once; the top ten take approximately 2.5%. This TCR was sampled from a woman in her late teens or twenties in good health and CMV-seronegative. The chain employs TRBV5-6 and TRBJ2-3; TRBD2 might be the D (6 bases). The specimen was PBMCs. The CDR3 DNA sequence: TGTGCCAGCAGCTTCCCGGGGGATAGCACAGATACGCAGTATTTT. Translation: CASSFPGDSTDTQYF.